The following is a T cell receptor beta chain sequence with its context. The antigen is unknown. Repertoires were generated with immunoSEQ multiplex PCR, while TCRdb's copy carries only in-frame clones and drops some. The table includes tens of thousands of clones, around 90% detected once. Patients were ineligible given autoimmune disease history or systemic immunosuppression. With baseline, cycle 4 day 1, and cycle 7 day 1 as timepoints, blood was sampled. The data belong to a study of OX40 agonist ivuxolimab in advanced cancers. Turning to the study itself: Dose-escalation patients were diagnosed with hepatocellular carcinoma, melanoma, renal cell cancer or head and neck cancer. Study outcomes and limitations: There was clonal expansion of CD4+ and CD8+ blood T cells by week 6 at 0.1 to 3.0 mg/kg.

This CDR3 has 15 amino acids. V gave up 0 bases and J gave up 4 bases; unmatched junction bases: 4. The V gene's germline CDR1 is SGHTS and CDR2 YDEGEE. Material: CD4+ or CD8+ T cells sorted from blood, obtained in a trial of the OX40 agonist ivuxolimab. The J gene is TRBJ2-3, the V gene TRBV5-8; 8 nucleotides agree with TRBD1. This receptor was identified in an adult with an advanced solid tumor such as melanoma, head and neck, liver or kidney cancer. Here the CDR3 reads CASSLGTGGADTQYF. The CDR3 DNA sequence: TGTGCCAGCAGCTTGGGAACAGGGGGTGCAGATACGCAGTATTTT.